A single sample gave rise to the 27 T cell receptor beta chains below, sequenced in a study of shared clonotypes between healthy human individuals. Produced via immunoSEQ multiplex PCR; TCRdb's table is partial and in-frame only. Here the sample spans more than 2 million clones, 90% to 95% being singletons. Material for sequencing was naive CD4+ T cells sorted from blood. Subset reported: CD45RA+ positively selected. The receptors shown here come from a man in his late teens or twenties in good health.

The CDR3 nucleotides are TGTGCCAGCAGCGAGCAGTGGCATTCTGGAAACACCATATATTTT. This translates into CASSEQWHSGNTIYF. The V gene is TRBV11-2, the J gene TRBJ1-3, with no clear D. The ends were cut back, 5 bases at V and 1 base at J, with 12 bases in the middle. The CDR3 loop spans 15 amino acids. Per germline, CDR1 SGHAT and CDR2 FQNNGV.

This clone was seen more than once but under ten times. The chain carries TRBV19 and TRBJ1-5; 9 bases are shared with TRBD1. This CDR3 has 16 residues. Germline lookup yields CDR1 LNHDA and CDR2 SQIVND (reference sequence). The junction had 7 bases not matched to a gene; V was cut back by 1 base and J by 6 bases. The CDR3 reads CASSIAGGTGFQPQHF. The CDR3 DNA sequence: TGTGCCAGTAGTATAGCAGGCGGGACAGGGTTTCAGCCCCAGCATTTT.

This clone has just one count. DNA for the CDR3: TGTGCCAGCAGTCAGTTAGCCGGCATGGGCAATCAGCCCCAGCATTTT. As protein: CASSQLAGMGNQPQHF. The rearrangement uses TRBV27 and TRBJ1-5; D gene ambiguous. The CDR3 is made up of 16 amino acids. The V and J ends lost 5 bases and 2 bases respectively, with 16 bases between them. Germline CDR1 and CDR2: MNHEY and SMNVEV (reference sequence).

The chain uses TRBV6-5 and TRBJ2-1, with 7 bases matching TRBD2. The CDR3 loop spans 15 amino acids. Germline V gene data show CDR1 as MNHEY and CDR2 as SVGAGI. With 4 bases clipped from V and 5 bases from J, the junction kept 8 bases outside the gene matches. CDR3 region: CASSSGGGPHNEQFF. The CDR3 nucleotides are TGTGCCAGCAGTTCTGGGGGAGGGCCCCACAATGAGCAGTTCTTC.

The chain joins TRBV7-2 to TRBJ2-5; 8 nucleotides match TRBD2. The CDR3 runs 14 residues. V dropped 3 bases and J dropped 5; count of bases not matched to a gene: 5. CDR1 is SGHTA, CDR2 FQGNSA, per germline. CDR3 DNA sequence: TGTGCCAGCAGCTTGGGCGGGAGGTTTGAGACCCAGTACTTC. It yields the protein CASSLGGRFETQYF.

The chain carries TRBV5-8 and TRBJ2-7; possible D gene TRBD1, 6 bases. The germline CDR1 and CDR2 sequences are SGHTS and YDEGEE. The V end lost 7 bases, the J end lost 2 bases, and 16 bases lay between the germline ends. The CDR3 has 14 amino acids. The CDR3 sequence: CASGSGDDTYEQYF. The CDR3 DNA reads as TGTGCCAGCGGATCAGGGGACGACACCTACGAGCAGTACTTC.

The rearrangement joins TRBV28 to TRBJ2-7; 10 nucleotides match TRBD1. In germline, CDR1 is MDHEN, CDR2 SYDVKM. This CDR3 has 15 amino acids. V lost 1 base to trimming and J lost 6 bases; unmatched junction nucleotides: 6. The CDR3 loop reads CASSLSATGGVEQYF. In DNA form, the CDR3 reads TGTGCCAGCAGTTTATCCGCGACAGGGGGCGTCGAGCAGTACTTC. The variable domain in full, with the rest retrieved from reference TRBV28 and TRBJ2-7, is DVKVTQSSRYLVKRTGEKVFLECVQDMDHENMFWYRQDPGLGLRLIYFSYDVKMKEKGDIPEGYSVSREKKERFSLILESASTNQTSMYLCASSLSATGGVEQYFGPGTRLTVT.

The V and J genes are TRBV25-1 and TRBJ2-3; possible D gene TRBD2, 5 bases. V was shortened by 7 bases and J by 0 bases, with 8 bases between the two germline ends. This CDR3 has 13 residues. Germline V gene sequence: CDR1 MGHDK, CDR2 SYGVNS. Here the CDR3 DNA reads TGTGCCAGCAACGGGATCAGCACAGATACGCAGTATTTT. Its translation: CASNGISTDTQYF.

The rearrangement joins TRBV5-4 to TRBJ1-1; no clear D. The CDR3 is 12 residues long. CDR1 is SGHNT and CDR2 is YYREEE in the germline V gene (reference sequence). The V end lost 4 bases, the J end lost 1 base, and 5 bases lay between the germline ends. Here the CDR3 reads CASSMRNTEAFF. The CDR3 nucleotides are TGTGCCAGCAGCATGAGGAACACTGAAGCTTTCTTT.

This chain connects TRBV29-1 to TRBJ2-3; D gene unclear. V was cut by 8 bases and J by 0 bases, with 6 bases left in between. Per germline, CDR1 SQVTM and CDR2 ANQGSEA. The CDR3 totals 11 residues. The CDR3 here is CSSTSTDTQYF. The CDR3 DNA is TGCAGCAGTACTAGCACAGATACGCAGTATTTT.

This chain joins TRBV5-4 and TRBJ2-1; 7 bases are a match to TRBD2. The CDR3 covers 15 residues. Germline values: CDR1 SGHNT, CDR2 YYREEE (reference sequence). Trimming at V came to 4 bases and at J to 0 bases, leaving 4 bases not matched to a gene. CDR3 sequence reads: CASSVLAHSYNEQFF. The CDR3, as DNA: TGTGCCAGCAGCGTACTAGCGCACTCCTACAATGAGCAGTTCTTC.

The chain recombines TRBV6-1 with TRBJ2-1, with TRBD2 matching 9 bases. Trimming removed 6 bases from V and 7 bases from J; junction bases left unmatched: 7. The germline V gene encodes CDR1 MNHNS and CDR2 SASEGT. The CDR3 spans 14 residues. The DNA for the CDR3 is TGTGCCAGCAGCCCGGGACTAGCTTCGAATGAGCAGTTCTTC. This sequence encodes CASSPGLASNEQFF.

The table lists this clone with a count of one. The chain uses TRBV5-8 and TRBJ2-1; no clear D. Per germline, CDR1 SGHTS and CDR2 YDEGEE. This CDR3 contains 15 residues. V was cut by 0 bases and J by 3 bases, with 10 bases left in between. The CDR3 region is CASSLGLVDYNEQFF. The CDR3 DNA reads TGTGCCAGCAGCTTGGGTCTAGTGGACTACAATGAGCAGTTCTTC. Based on the CDR3 plus reference TRBV5-8 and TRBJ2-1, the full variable domain is EAGVTQSPTHLIKTRGQQATLRCSPISGHTSVYWYQQALGLGLQFLLWYDEGEERNRGNFPPRFSGRQFPNYSSELNVNALELEDSALYLCASSLGLVDYNEQFFGPGTRLTVL.

This clone was recorded once. Other DNA variants within this sample encode the same CDR3. CDR3 in amino acids: CASSASGGSSYEQYF. CDR3 nucleotides: TGTGCCAGCAGTGCTAGCGGGGGGAGCTCCTACGAGCAGTACTTC. The chain recombines TRBV6-1 with TRBJ2-7, with 11 bases that match TRBD2. This CDR3 is built from 15 residues. The V gene end was trimmed by 4 bases and the J gene end by 0 bases; junction bases not matched to a gene: 2. CDR1 is MNHNS and CDR2 is SASEGT in the germline V gene.

This clone was detected once. This sequence joins TRBV5-1 and TRBJ2-7; D might be TRBD1 (6 bases). The V gene's germline CDR1 is SGHRS and CDR2 YFSETQ. V was pared by 4 bases and J by 10 bases, with 12 bases between. The CDR3 has 11 amino acids. CDR3 DNA sequence: TGCGCCAGCAGCCAAGGACAGAGACAGTACTTC. The encoded protein is CASSQGQRQYF.

This rearrangement joins TRBV5-4 to TRBJ1-2; TRBD1 matches at 9 bases. V lost 5 bases and J lost 4; bases outside the gene matches: 6. Germline assignment: CDR1 SGHNT and CDR2 YYREEE (reference sequence). This CDR3 is 14 amino acids long. CDR3 coding DNA: TGTGCCAGCAGTTCGGGACAGGGAGGCTATGGCTACACCTTC. Residues: CASSSGQGGYGYTF.

Points on this clone: The germline gene is not matched at one end of the junction; a read error may be the cause. This same CDR3 is encoded by further DNA sequences in the sample. The chain uses TRBV7-2 and TRBJ2-7; 11 nucleotides align to TRBD2. Germline values: CDR1 SGHTA, CDR2 FQGNSA. The CDR3 runs to 14 residues. The CDR3 DNA reads TGTGCCAGCAGCCTAGCGGGAGGTTTAGACGAGCAGTACTTC. Translating gives CASSLAGGLDEQYF.

This clone was observed a single time. The same CDR3 also results from other DNA sequences found in this sample. J is TRBJ2-6 and V is TRBV29-1; no clear D gene. The CDR3 spans 14 residues. The germline V and J ends were trimmed by 4 bases and 1 base, with 8 bases remaining between them. Germline CDR1 and CDR2: SQVTM and ANQGSEA. The DNA of the CDR3 is TGCAGCGTTGCTCTGGGATCTGGGGCCAACGTCCTGACTTTC. Protein sequence: CSVALGSGANVLTF.

On this clone itself: The junction differs from germline at one of its ends, possibly a read error. V gene TRBV7-7 combines with J gene TRBJ2-5; D gene unclear. The CDR3 is 15 amino acids. Germline CDR1 and CDR2: SSHAT and FNYEAQ (reference sequence). In DNA form, the CDR3 reads TGTGCTAGCAGCCCCTCCCCAGCGCGGCAAGAGACCCAGTACTTC. This encodes CASSPSPARQETQYF.

This clone has a single count. The CDR3 protein is CASSGRHGSDTGELFF. CDR3 bases: TGCGCCAGCAGCGGTCGACACGGTAGCGACACCGGGGAGCTGTTTTTT. The rearrangement uses TRBV5-1 and TRBJ2-2; perhaps TRBD2 as D (5 bases). Germline V CDR1 and CDR2: SGHRS, YFSETQ. V gave up 4 bases and J gave up 3 bases, with 16 bases separating them. The CDR3 is made up of 16 amino acids.

J is TRBJ1-3 and V is TRBV6-1; the D is unclear. CDR1 and CDR2 (germline): MNHNS, SASEGT. Trimming removed 2 bases from V and 0 bases from J, with 11 bases in between. The CDR3 is 16 residues long. The CDR3 DNA sequence: TGTGCCAGCAGTGAAAAGTCGACTTTCTCTGGAAACACCATATATTTT. Translating gives CASSEKSTFSGNTIYF.

The rearrangement links TRBV28 to TRBJ1-1, with a weak D call TRBD1 (6 bases). Trimming took off 5 bases at V and 4 bases at J, with 14 bases between the two ends. The CDR3 consists of 14 residues. CDR1 and CDR2 (germline): MDHEN, SYDVKM. The CDR3, as DNA: TGTGCCAGCAGTCGGGGGGCCTGGGGCACTGAAGCTTTCTTT. Encoded protein: CASSRGAWGTEAFF.

V and J are TRBV19 and TRBJ1-5, with D unresolved. Germline V gene data show CDR1 as LNHDA and CDR2 as SQIVND (reference sequence). Trimming cost V 5 bases and J 2 bases, with 10 bases left between them. The CDR3 covers 14 residues. CDR3 sequence reads: CASSPSWGNQPQHF. CDR3 bases: TGTGCCAGTAGTCCGTCATGGGGCAATCAGCCCCAGCATTTT.

The CDR3 loop reads CASSLTKTAEAFF. The CDR3 DNA reads as TGTGCCAGCAGTTTAACCAAGACAGCTGAAGCTTTCTTT. The genes are TRBV28 and TRBJ1-1; D may be TRBD1 (5 bases). V was pared by 2 bases and J by 6 bases, with 10 bases between. This CDR3 contains 13 residues. CDR1 MDHEN and CDR2 SYDVKM come from the germline V gene.

The rearrangement uses TRBV4-3 and TRBJ2-2; 9 nucleotides agree with TRBD1. V was clipped by 1 base and J by 6 bases; unmatched bases: 3. The CDR3 sequence is 15 residues long. Germline V gene sequence: CDR1 LGHNA, CDR2 YSLEER. The CDR3 DNA reads TGCGCCAGCAGCCAAGTGGGACAGGGCCCCGGGGAGCTGTTTTTT. Its protein is CASSQVGQGPGELFF.

The rearrangement joins TRBV5-1 to TRBJ1-1, with D perhaps matching TRBD1 (5 bases). In germline, CDR1 is SGHRS, CDR2 YFSETQ. The V gene lost 1 base and the J gene lost 4 bases, with 11 bases spanning the gap. CDR3 length: 14 amino acids. The CDR3, as DNA: TGCGCCAGCAGCTTGAGCGACAGACTCACTGAAGCTTTCTTT. Amino acids: CASSLSDRLTEAFF.

About this clone: This CDR3 is also generated by other DNA sequences in the sample. V usage is TRBV5-4 and J usage is TRBJ2-3; D possibly corresponds to TRBD2 (6 bases). This CDR3 region has 15 residues. Trimming took off 0 bases at V and 2 bases at J, with 10 bases between the two ends. In germline, CDR1 is SGHNT, CDR2 YYREEE (reference sequence). CDR3 amino acids: CASSLAAGNTDTQYF. CDR3 DNA: TGTGCCAGCAGCTTGGCCGCGGGGAACACAGATACGCAGTATTTT.